The source of this T cell receptor beta chain is a study of cytomegalovirus exposure and HLA in healthy donors. Primers included in the PCR were 60 Vbeta and 13 Jbeta primers. Only in-frame clones appear in the TCRdb table, and some are missing; sequencing was by immunoSEQ multiplex PCR. The profile shows tens of thousands of clones, about three quarters of them singletons. This TCR was sampled from a male donor in good health and CMV-seropositive. The sequenced sample was PBMCs.

CDR3 in DNA: TGTGCCAGCAGTTTATCGCAGGGGGCGGGTTACGAGCAGTACTTC. Its translation is CASSLSQGAGYEQYF. The chain recombines TRBV27 with TRBJ2-7; 8 positions match TRBD1. This CDR3 comprises 15 residues. The V segment lost 0 bases and the J segment 4 bases; nucleotides outside the gene matches: 5. CDR1 and CDR2 (germline): MNHEY, SMNVEV (reference sequence).